This T cell receptor (beta chain) was captured in a study of shared clonotypes between healthy human individuals. Concerning this clone itself: Its cognate antigen is unknown.

Whole-study findings and limits: Relative to clonotypes present in all four donors, those not shared had lower generation probabilities.

The CDR3 contains 14 residues. Trimming removed 1 base at V and 6 bases at J, with 10 bases between. Germline V gene lookup returns CDR1 SGHRS and CDR2 YFSETQ. Study processing details: Because ImmunoSEQ provided only junction sequences with no quality scores, the filtering differed. TCRdb's copy holds only in-frame clones and misses some; the assay was immunoSEQ multiplex PCR. V and J calls and clone size are given by that table; D and trimming were obtained from the DNA. The sample consists of around 940,000 clones, around 80% of them appearing once. The gene calls are TRBV5-1 and TRBJ2-2; D remains unclear. Material: memory CD4+ T cells sorted from blood. Subset described: CD45RA-negative fraction. The source is a man aged 18 to 30 in good health. CDR3 in amino acids: CASSLQVEAGELFF. In DNA form, the CDR3 reads TGCGCCAGCAGCTTGCAGGTCGAGGCCGGGGAGCTGTTTTTT.